This T cell receptor (beta chain) is from a study of blood T cell repertoires in COVID-19 (dated by TCRdb to the early 2020s). Study-wide context: Collaborator samples came from the United States, Italy and Spain and covered acute and convalescent phases of COVID-19. Where HLA class I and class II types were available, the types were taken from metadata supplied by the sample provider, not from assay-based typing. The prospective study material was composed of cDNA or gDNA derived from T cells, B-cell-depleted T cells, or PBMCs. Deeply sampled blood TCRbeta repertoires from subjects exposed to, actively infected with, or recovered from COVID-19 were included in the dataset. The samples were drawn from the first 160 participants of the ongoing ImmuneRACE study and from 1,254 subjects provided by 6 global collaborators. The sample metadata nearly always contained a de-identified subject ID, COVID-19 status, age in years and sex. The repertoires were released in a freely available public database meant as a resource for research on the immune response to SARS-CoV-2. What the authors observed across the whole study: The amount of clinical and demographic metadata varied by source and participant and was provided uncurated.

About this clone itself: Its recognized antigen is unknown. No per-base quality is available; no much larger clone lies one base away.

The collaborating institutions used their own protocols to collect whole blood in K2EDTA tubes. For TCRbeta analysis, collaborators shipped samples in one of three forms: frozen whole blood, isolated PBMCs, or DNA extracted from either of those sample types. TCRbeta CDR3 regions were amplified from genomic DNA by means of the immunoSEQ Assay, a bias-controlled multiplex PCR. For the original study's pipeline: Within the assay, amplification of reference gene primers was used to estimate how many nucleated cells each sample contained. Sequence reads were collapsed and filtered to measure the absolute abundance of every unique TCRbeta CDR3 rearrangement. For each sample, productive Simpson clonality was calculated by taking the square root of Simpson's diversity index across productive rearrangements. Sourced from immuneACCESS, this table was stored by TCRdb with only in-frame sequences that have V and J called. A share of the clones is absent; for the studies checked, an unresolved V gene accounts for under half, and the remainder has no known explanation. V and J calls and clone size are given by that table; D and trimming were obtained from the DNA. The sample table shows roughly 45,000 clones, and approximately 90% are seen once. The top ten clonotypes cover 15% of the sample.

Input material: peripheral blood. The sequence derives from a man aged 55 to 70 with active COVID-19.

The nucleotides are TGCAGTGCGAGTGGGGCAGGGTTAAACTACAATGAGCAGTTCTTC. This encodes CSASGAGLNYNEQFF. The chain couples TRBV20-1 to TRBJ2-1; a weak D assignment points to TRBD1 (5 bases agree). CDR1 DFQATT and CDR2 SNEGSKA were looked up in the germline V gene (reference sequence). Trimming costs V 6 bases and J 3 bases, and their ends lie 18 bases apart. The CDR3 starts with the cysteine, ends with the phenylalanine, and has 15 residues. Left in the record is the CDR3 DNA by itself, 45 bases read in frame from the first base.